This TCR beta chain was captured by sequencing in a study of CD8 T cells in ankylosing spondylitis. Each CDR3 protein is one row after TCRdb ran MiXCR on the 5' RACE reads. The table lists 200,000 to 300,000 distinct CDR3 sequences, over 9.5% of them singletons, with 2.5% to 3% in the top ten. Trimming stripped 4 bases from V and 3 bases from J, with 16 bases between. The CDR3 sequence is 16 residues long. Findings and limits, study-wide: Clones tied to disease were said to be significantly enriched in matched ankylosing spondylitis synovial fluid. Those disease-linked clones were CD8+; they were also relatively rare in peripheral blood.

This clonotype occurred many times. The antigen remains unidentified. This clonotype originated in a male donor with ankylosing spondylitis or in good health (not recorded which). The chain is built from TRBV12-3 or TRBV12-4 and TRBJ1-5, with D possibly being TRBD1 (5 bases). The sequenced material came from blood, either unsorted or a sorted T cell fraction (not recorded which). The CDR3 region has the DNA TGTGCCAGCAGTTGGGGCGGCAGCGAGGTCAATCAGCCCCAGCATTTT. Translating gives CASSWGGSEVNQPQHF.